This entry lists 25 T cell receptor beta chains sequenced from one sample in a study of blood T cell repertoires in COVID-19. The method was immunoSEQ multiplex PCR; TCRdb's version includes in-frame clones alone and lacks a portion of them. The table records some 200,000 clones, approximately 84% of them present only once. Input material: peripheral blood. The source is a human donor with acute or convalescent COVID-19. The donor label of this sample is uncertain.

The chain links TRBV19 to TRBJ2-1, with a weak D call TRBD2 (7 bases). Per germline, CDR1 LNHDA and CDR2 SQIVND (reference sequence). The CDR3 is 16 residues long. Deletions cut 8 bases from V and 4 bases from J, with 21 bases between. CDR3 sequence (DNA): TGTGCCAGTGGGGGCCTGGGGGGGACAAGTTACAATGAGCAGTTCTTC. Amino acids: CASGGLGGTSYNEQFF. The complete variable domain, with remaining parts taken from reference TRBV19 and TRBJ2-1, reads DGGITQSPKYLFRKEGQNVTLSCEQNLNHDAMYWYRQDPGQGLRLIYYSQIVNDFQKGDIAEGYSVSREKKESFPLTVTSAQKNPTAFYLCASGGLGGTSYNEQFFGPGTRLTVL.

The gene calls are TRBV5-1 and TRBJ2-3; 8 bases align to TRBD2. Germline values: CDR1 SGHRS, CDR2 YFSETQ. This CDR3 is built from 15 residues. With 7 bases clipped from V and 4 bases from J, the junction kept 11 bases outside the gene matches. Here the CDR3 reads CASQPTSAKPDTQYF. The CDR3 nucleotides are TGCGCCAGCCAACCGACTAGCGCAAAACCAGATACGCAGTATTTT.

The chain is built from TRBV12-3 or TRBV12-4 and TRBJ2-7; perhaps TRBD2 as D (6 bases). V dropped 10 bases and J dropped 5 bases, with 15 bases sitting between them. This CDR3 has 12 amino acids. Written as DNA, the CDR3 is TGTGCCACTGGGGAGGCTAGGGACGAGCAGTACTTC. It specifies CATGEARDEQYF.

The rearrangement uses TRBV7-3 and TRBJ2-5; a possible D gene is TRBD1 (6 bases). Germline CDR1 and CDR2: SGHTA and FQGTGA. The CDR3 runs 13 residues. Trimming cost V 5 bases and J 9 bases, with 16 bases left between them. The CDR3 DNA reads as TGTGCCAGCAGCCAGGGGAGATTGGGGGCCCAGTACTTC. It is translated as CASSQGRLGAQYF.

As DNA, the CDR3 is TGTGCCAGCTCAAAGGGGGCGTCCTTCACAGATACGCAGTATTTT. Translating it yields CASSKGASFTDTQYF. The chain links TRBV18 to TRBJ2-3; TRBD1 agrees at 7 bases. The CDR3 is made up of 15 amino acids. Unmatched junction bases numbered 7, after V lost 5 bases and J lost 2 bases. The germline CDR1 and CDR2 sequences are KGHSH and LQKENI. Using reference TRBV18 and TRBJ2-3 for the parts outside the CDR3, the full variable domain is NAGVMQNPRHLVRRRGQEARLRCSPMKGHSHVYWYRQLPEEGLKFMVYLQKENIIDESGMPKERFSAEFPKEGPSILRIQQVVRGDSAAYFCASSKGASFTDTQYFGPGTRLTVL.

The chain recombines TRBV7-2 with TRBJ2-3, with 12 bases matching TRBD1. The trim removed 5 bases at V and 3 bases at J, leaving 9 bases unmatched. CDR1 is SGHTA and CDR2 is FQGNSA in the germline V gene. CDR3 length equals 17 residues. The CDR3 reads CASSLPGTGGITDTQYF. As DNA, the CDR3 is TGTGCCAGCAGCCTCCCCGGGACAGGGGGCATTACAGATACGCAGTATTTT.

This CDR3 is CASSSGTANEKLFF. The CDR3 coding sequence is TGTGCCAGCAGTTCCGGGACAGCTAATGAAAAACTGTTTTTT. The chain has TRBV6-5 and TRBJ1-4; 7 bases line up with TRBD1. The germline CDR1 and CDR2 sequences are MNHEY and SVGAGI. Trimming at V came to 4 bases and at J to 3 bases, leaving 2 bases not matched to a gene. There are 14 residues in the CDR3.

The chain is built from TRBV2 and TRBJ2-5, with a weak D call TRBD2 (5 bases). CDR1 is SNHLY and CDR2 is FYNNEI in the germline V gene. V was clipped by 7 bases and J by 5 bases, with 11 bases between them. The CDR3 has 12 amino acids. CDR3 sequence (DNA): TGTGCCAGCATGAGGGATATCGAGACCCAGTACTTC. As protein: CASMRDIETQYF.

This chain uses TRBV21-1 with TRBJ2-3; the table names TRBD2, a call not compared with the DNA. TRBV21-1 is described as a pseudogene. The CDR3 is made up of 16 amino acids. The chain's CDR3 is CASSKATRTLTDTQYF. The DNA of the CDR3 is TGTGCCAGCAGCAAAGCTACGCGGACTCTGACAGATACGCAGTATTTT.

The chain recombines TRBV10-3 with TRBJ2-1, with TRBD2 matching 9 bases. Germline CDR1 reads ENHRY; CDR2 reads SYGVKD. Trimming took 4 bases from V and 8 from J; bases not matched to a gene: 12. CDR3 length: 16 residues. The DNA of the CDR3 is TGTGCCATCAGTGGTCGGATCAGCGGGAGGCAGGATGAGCAGTTCTTC. It is translated as CAISGRISGRQDEQFF.

This clone has a single count. The chain couples TRBV25-1 to TRBJ1-5, with D unclear. Germline V CDR1 and CDR2: MGHDK, SYGVNS. V gave up 7 bases and J gave up 2 bases, with 6 bases separating them. The length of the CDR3 is 12 residues. The CDR3 DNA follows: TGTGCCAGCAATTTCGGCAATCAGCCCCAGCATTTT. Encoded protein: CASNFGNQPQHF.

This chain joins TRBV9 and TRBJ2-2; TRBD1 is a possible D gene (6 bases). The germline V gene encodes CDR1 SGDLS and CDR2 YYNGEE. V dropped 3 bases and J dropped 5 bases, with 20 bases sitting between them. The CDR3 has 17 amino acids. The CDR3 loop reads CASSGTSGQGLTGELFF. The CDR3 DNA sequence: TGTGCCAGCAGCGGGACCTCGGGGCAGGGGTTGACCGGGGAGCTGTTTTTT. Variable domain in full (rest from reference TRBV9 and TRBJ2-2): DSGVTQTPKHLITATGQRVTLRCSPRSGDLSVYWYQQSLDQGLQFLIQYYNGEERAKGNILERFSAQQFPDLHSELNLSSLELGDSALYFCASSGTSGQGLTGELFFGEGSRLTVL.

This chain connects TRBV7-2 to TRBJ2-7; 9 nucleotides match TRBD2. Germline values: CDR1 SGHTA, CDR2 FQGNSA. There are 15 residues in the CDR3. Trimming took 1 base from V and 3 from J; bases not matched to a gene: 4. The DNA of the CDR3 is TGTGCCAGCAGCTTAGAAGGGACTAGCAACTACGAGCAGTACTTC. Its translation: CASSLEGTSNYEQYF. Full variable domain (remainder filled in from reference TRBV7-2 and TRBJ2-7): GAGVSQSPSNKVTEKGKDVELRCDPISGHTALYWYRQSLGQGLEFLIYFQGNSAPDKSGLPSDRFSAERTGGSVSTLTIQRTQQEDSAVYLCASSLEGTSNYEQYFGPGTRLTVT.

CDR3: CASSSLRGGGITDTQYF. DNA for the CDR3: TGTGCCAGCAGCTCCCTTCGGGGCGGGGGGATCACAGATACGCAGTATTTT. The chain couples TRBV7-2 to TRBJ2-3; TRBD2 aligns across 8 bases. V lost 4 bases to trimming and J lost 2 bases; unmatched junction nucleotides: 11. Germline V gene lookup returns CDR1 SGHTA and CDR2 FQGNSA. This CDR3 is 17 amino acids long.

CDR3 amino acids: CASAPDRGQTEAFF. In DNA form, the CDR3 reads TGTGCCAGCGCTCCGGACAGGGGGCAGACTGAAGCTTTCTTT. The V call is TRBV27, the J call TRBJ1-1, with 11 positions matching TRBD1. Unmatched junction bases numbered 7, after V lost 8 bases and J lost 5 bases. The germline gives CDR1 MNHEY, CDR2 SMNVEV (reference sequence). The CDR3 extends over 14 amino acids.

This clone was counted once. J is TRBJ2-1 and V is TRBV7-8; 9 bases align to TRBD2. The V segment lost 2 bases and the J segment 7 bases; nucleotides outside the gene matches: 15. The CDR3 is 18 residues long. Germline V gene data show CDR1 as SGHVS and CDR2 as FQNEAQ. Written as DNA, the CDR3 is TGTGCCAGCAGCTTATACCCCCGGTCTAGCGGGGCTGGTAATGAGCAGTTCTTC. This codes for CASSLYPRSSGAGNEQFF. Supplemented by reference TRBV7-8 and TRBJ2-1, the full variable domain reads GAGVSQSPRYKVAKRGQDVALRCDPISGHVSLFWYQQALGQGPEFLTYFQNEAQLDKSGLPSDRFFAERPEGSVSTLKIQRTQQEDSAVYLCASSLYPRSSGAGNEQFFGPGTRLTVL.

The V and J genes are TRBV19 and TRBJ1-4; D unresolved. The germline CDR1 and CDR2 sequences are LNHDA and SQIVND (reference sequence). Trimming left V 9 bases short and J 13 bases short, with 18 bases between. The CDR3 is made up of 12 amino acids. The DNA for the CDR3 is TGTGCCAGCGAGTACGGGCGGGGAGGACTGTTTTTT. Translating it yields CASEYGRGGLFF.

The J gene is TRBJ2-7, the V gene TRBV19, with TRBD1 matching over 7 bases. Germline V CDR1 and CDR2: LNHDA, SQIVND (reference sequence). There are 17 residues in the CDR3. V lost 0 bases and J lost 1; bases outside the gene matches: 9. The CDR3 region is CASSIDHGTANSYEQYF. For the CDR3, the DNA is TGTGCCAGTAGTATAGATCACGGGACAGCGAATTCCTACGAGCAGTACTTC. Combining the CDR3 with reference TRBV19 and TRBJ2-7 gives the whole variable domain DGGITQSPKYLFRKEGQNVTLSCEQNLNHDAMYWYRQDPGQGLRLIYYSQIVNDFQKGDIAEGYSVSREKKESFPLTVTSAQKNPTAFYLCASSIDHGTANSYEQYFGPGTRLTVT.

This clone showed up just a few times. This rearrangement joins TRBV7-2 to TRBJ1-1; weak D call: TRBD1 (5 bases). This CDR3 contains 16 residues. V was trimmed by 6 bases and J by 0 bases, leaving 17 bases between them. CDR1 SGHTA and CDR2 FQGNSA come from the germline V gene. The CDR3 DNA reads TGTGCCAGCAGTCACAAGGGGCAGTCCTTGAACACTGAAGCTTTCTTT. This sequence encodes CASSHKGQSLNTEAFF.

The V and J genes are TRBV9 and TRBJ1-2; 7 bases are shared with TRBD1. V gave up 4 bases and J gave up 4 bases; unmatched junction bases: 13. CDR1 is SGDLS, CDR2 YYNGEE, per germline. The CDR3 totals 16 residues. This CDR3 reads CASSLKGNRTGYGYTF. The CDR3 DNA is TGTGCCAGCAGCTTAAAGGGGAATAGGACAGGCTATGGCTACACCTTC. Drawing the rest from reference TRBV9 and TRBJ1-2, the complete variable domain is DSGVTQTPKHLITATGQRVTLRCSPRSGDLSVYWYQQSLDQGLQFLIQYYNGEERAKGNILERFSAQQFPDLHSELNLSSLELGDSALYFCASSLKGNRTGYGYTFGSGTRLTVV.

The rearrangement joins TRBV28 to TRBJ2-7, with D possibly being TRBD1 (6 bases). Trimming pared 5 bases from V and 1 base from J, leaving 15 bases between. Germline-derived CDR1 and CDR2 are MDHEN and SYDVKM. CDR3 length: 15 residues. The CDR3 loop is CASSTRHQGSYEQYF. CDR3 nucleotide sequence: TGTGCCAGCAGTACACGACATCAGGGGTCCTACGAGCAGTACTTC.

The chain employs TRBV5-1 and TRBJ1-3; the match to TRBD1 covers 10 bases. V lost 4 bases and J lost 0; bases outside the gene matches: 10. The CDR3 spans 18 residues. CDR1 is SGHRS and CDR2 is YFSETQ in the germline V gene. For the CDR3, the DNA is TGCGCCAGCAGCCCCCTACGGTGGGACAGGGGCTCTGGAAACACCATATATTTT. This translates into CASSPLRWDRGSGNTIYF.

Worth noting for this clone: Germline and junction disagree at one end, which may indicate a read error. The same CDR3 also results from other DNA sequences found in this sample. CDR3 in amino acids: CASSLQGLNTEAFF. The CDR3 coding sequence is TGTGCCAGCAGCTTACAGGGATTGAATACTGAAGCTTTCTTT. The chain has TRBV7-9 and TRBJ1-1, with a tentative D call TRBD1 (5 bases). The CDR3 sequence is 14 residues long. The germline V gene encodes CDR1 SEHNR and CDR2 FQNEAQ (reference sequence). Together with reference TRBV7-9 and TRBJ1-1, the CDR3 gives the full variable domain: DTGVSQNPRHKITKRGQNVTFRCDPISEHNRLYWYRQTLGQGPEFLTYFQNEAQLEKSRLLSDRFSAERPKGSFSTLEIQRTEQGDSAMYLCASSLQGLNTEAFFGQGTRLTVV.

V is TRBV7-2 and J is TRBJ2-1; a possible D gene is TRBD2 (6 bases). The CDR3 is 12 residues long. V was clipped by 5 bases and J by 9 bases, with 11 bases between them. The germline V gene encodes CDR1 SGHTA and CDR2 FQGNSA. CDR3 coding DNA: TGTGCCAGCAGCACCCGAGCGGGTGAGCAGTTCTTC. The encoded protein is CASSTRAGEQFF. The entire variable domain, with the rest obtained from reference TRBV7-2 and TRBJ2-1, is as follows: GAGVSQSPSNKVTEKGKDVELRCDPISGHTALYWYRQSLGQGLEFLIYFQGNSAPDKSGLPSDRFSAERTGGSVSTLTIQRTQQEDSAVYLCASSTRAGEQFFGPGTRLTVL.

The CDR3, as DNA: TGTGCCAGCAGCTTACTCCGGGGGAGTTCACCCCTCCACTTT. Its translation is CASSLLRGSSPLHF. The rearrangement links TRBV11-2 to TRBJ1-6, with D tentatively TRBD1 (5 bases). V was pared by 2 bases and J by 9 bases, with 11 bases between. CDR1 is SGHAT and CDR2 is FQNNGV in the germline V gene. This CDR3 spans 14 amino acids.